The 13 T cell receptor beta chains presented below share a single source sample, sequenced in a study of blood T cell repertoires in COVID-19. The table came from immunoSEQ multiplex PCR; TCRdb's copy has only in-frame clones and leaves some out. The repertoire has some 460,000 clones, roughly 90% of them found once; the top ten carry 0.7%. What was sequenced was PBMCs or T cells enriched from blood (not recorded which). The receptors were gathered from a woman younger than 30 who had recovered from COVID-19.

V is TRBV6-5 and J is TRBJ1-2, with D hard to call. The CDR3 consists of 13 residues. CDR1 and CDR2 (germline): MNHEY, SVGAGI. V was pared by 3 bases and J by 4 bases, with 9 bases between. The CDR3 nucleotides read TGTGCCAGCAGTTATCTCGGTTCCTATGGCTACACCTTC. This gives the protein CASSYLGSYGYTF.

The genes are TRBV7-2 and TRBJ1-6; D is uncertain. Germline assignment: CDR1 SGHTA and CDR2 FQGNSA. Trimming stripped 4 bases from V and 8 bases from J, with 21 bases between. This CDR3 contains 17 residues. CDR3 sequence reads: CASSSSDFLTSHSPLHF. In DNA form, the CDR3 reads TGTGCCAGCAGCTCCTCGGACTTCCTGACGAGTCATTCACCCCTCCACTTT.

This chain uses TRBV7-9 with TRBJ1-4; TRBD1 is a possible D gene (5 bases). V was trimmed by 5 bases and J by 8 bases, leaving 12 bases between them. Germline V CDR1 and CDR2: SEHNR, FQNEAQ (reference sequence). This CDR3 comprises 13 residues. CDR3 in amino acids: CASSPAGKEKLFF. The DNA of the CDR3 is TGTGCCAGCAGCCCGGCAGGGAAAGAAAAACTGTTTTTT.

This chain connects TRBV7-3 to TRBJ2-1; TRBD2 matches 7 bases. The V and J ends lost 4 bases and 3 bases, in that order; junction bases with no gene match: 3. Germline lookup yields CDR1 SGHTA and CDR2 FQGTGA. CDR3 length: 14 residues. CDR3 sequence: CASSSGLYYNEQFF. The CDR3 nucleotides read TGTGCCAGCAGCTCGGGACTATACTACAATGAGCAGTTCTTC.

The chain is built from TRBV5-6 and TRBJ2-1; 7 nucleotides align to TRBD2. CDR3 length: 13 residues. The V gene end was trimmed by 6 bases and the J gene end by 10 bases; junction bases not matched to a gene: 10. CDR1 and CDR2 (germline): SGHDT, YYEEEE. CDR3 sequence reads: CASTISGVGEQFF. The CDR3 region has the DNA TGTGCCAGCACTATCAGCGGGGTTGGGGAGCAGTTCTTC. The full variable domain, rest sourced from reference TRBV5-6 and TRBJ2-1, is DAGVTQSPTHLIKTRGQQVTLRCSPKSGHDTVSWYQQALGQGPQFIFQYYEEEERQRGNFPDRFSGHQFPNYSSELNVNALLLGDSALYLCASTISGVGEQFFGPGTRLTVL.

The V gene is TRBV4-1, the J gene TRBJ1-1; 7 bases map to TRBD1. V lost 2 bases to trimming and J lost 3 bases; unmatched junction nucleotides: 9. The CDR3 spans 16 residues. From germline, CDR1 is MGHRA and CDR2 YSYEKL. CDR3 sequence: CASSQPSRGRHTEAFF. The CDR3 nucleotides read TGCGCCAGCAGCCAACCCTCCAGGGGGAGACACACTGAAGCTTTCTTT.

V gene TRBV11-2 combines with J gene TRBJ2-5; 8 positions agree with TRBD1. The CDR3 is 15 amino acids. From germline, CDR1 is SGHAT and CDR2 FQNNGV. V dropped 5 bases and J dropped 6; count of bases not matched to a gene: 11. The CDR3 region has the DNA TGTGCCAGCAGCGCGGGACAGGATTCGGGGAAGACCCAGTACTTC. It translates to CASSAGQDSGKTQYF.

V usage is TRBV27 and J usage is TRBJ2-2, with TRBD2 as a possible D gene (6 bases). The V and J ends lost 3 bases and 4 bases respectively, with 12 bases between them. This CDR3 is built from 15 residues. Germline loops: CDR1 MNHEY, CDR2 SMNVEV (reference sequence). The CDR3 reads CASSFGGMVTGELFF. In nucleotides, the CDR3 is TGTGCCAGCAGTTTTGGGGGGATGGTCACCGGGGAGCTGTTTTTT.

This clone was seen a few times. This chain uses TRBV19 with TRBJ2-5, with 9 bases identical to TRBD1. J lost 5 bases, V lost 5 bases, and 9 bases had no gene match. This CDR3 has 15 amino acids. Germline V gene data show CDR1 as LNHDA and CDR2 as SQIVND (reference sequence). The CDR3 nucleotides read TGTGCCAGTAGTTCACAGGGGGCGCGGGTGGAGACCCAGTACTTC. It yields the protein CASSSQGARVETQYF.

V is TRBV2 and J is TRBJ1-2, with D possibly matching TRBD1 (5 bases). The CDR3 runs 15 residues. Germline-derived CDR1 and CDR2 are SNHLY and FYNNEI. V was trimmed by 2 bases and J by 1 base, leaving 11 bases between them. The CDR3 DNA reads TGTGCCAGCAGTGAATCCCCGACAGTTAACTATGGCTACACCTTC. Its protein is CASSESPTVNYGYTF.

This chain links TRBV3-1 (or the pseudogene TRBV3-2) with TRBJ1-6; tentative D call: TRBD1 (6 bases). Trimming took off 2 bases at V and 9 bases at J, with 11 bases between the two ends. The CDR3 has 14 amino acids. The germline gives CDR1 LGHDT, CDR2 YNNKEL (reference sequence). CDR3 DNA: TGTGCCAGCAGCCAAACGGGGGGCAGTTCACCCCTCCACTTT. This sequence encodes CASSQTGGSSPLHF.

V usage is TRBV3-1 (or the pseudogene TRBV3-2) and J usage is TRBJ2-5; possible D gene TRBD2, 7 bases. The CDR3 covers 15 residues. Germline CDR1 reads LGHDT; CDR2 reads YNNKEL (reference sequence). Between the trimmed V and J ends, which lost 0 bases and 4 bases, there was a span of 12 bases. As DNA, the CDR3 is TGTGCCAGCAGCCAAGATACGGGGGGCGGAGAGACCCAGTACTTC. Protein product: CASSQDTGGGETQYF.

The count of this clone is one. The chain links TRBV28 to TRBJ1-5; maybe TRBD1 (6 bases). Trimming stripped 2 bases from V and 7 bases from J, with 21 bases between. The CDR3 totals 17 residues. Per germline, CDR1 MDHEN and CDR2 SYDVKM. In nucleotides, the CDR3 is TGTGCCAGCAGTTTAACGGGGGGACCCACACAGGGCCAGCCCCAGCATTTT. Its protein is CASSLTGGPTQGQPQHF. Using reference TRBV28 and TRBJ1-5 for the parts outside the CDR3, the full variable domain is DVKVTQSSRYLVKRTGEKVFLECVQDMDHENMFWYRQDPGLGLRLIYFSYDVKMKEKGDIPEGYSVSREKKERFSLILESASTNQTSMYLCASSLTGGPTQGQPQHFGDGTRLSIL.